Listed below are T cell receptor beta chains from one sample, sequenced in a study of cytomegalovirus exposure and HLA in healthy donors. Sequencing used immunoSEQ multiplex PCR; TCRdb keeps in-frame clones, though not all of them. This table holds 130,000 or so clones. The sequencing sample was made of PBMCs. These receptors came from a woman aged 55-69 years in good health and CMV-seronegative. Both conserved end residues are part of each CDR3. The D gene is left open where the match is weak.

CDR3aa | CDR3nt | j_gene | d_gene | len | v_gene
CASSHRDSDHPARLGEQYF | TGTGCCAGCAGCCACCGGGACTCGGACCATCCGGCCCGCCTTGGGGAGCAGTACTTC | TRBJ2-7 | NA | 19 | TRBV7-8
CASSEHLGGNYEQYF | TGTGCCAGCAGTGAACACCTGGGAGGGAACTACGAGCAGTACTTC | TRBJ2-7 | TRBD2 | 15 | TRBV6-1
CASILNYGETQYF | TGCGCCAGCATATTAAACTACGGGGAGACCCAGTACTTC | TRBJ2-5 | NA | 13 | TRBV5-1
CASSGWTSGSGGEQFF | TGTGCCAGCAGTGGATGGACTAGCGGGAGTGGAGGTGAGCAGTTCTTC | TRBJ2-1 | TRBD2 | 16 | TRBV25-1
CATSRGGPRIKYEQYF | TGTGCCACCAGCAGAGGCGGCCCACGGATCAAATACGAGCAGTACTTC | TRBJ2-7 | NA | 16 | TRBV15
CAISESMGQSNTGELFF | TGTGCCATCAGTGAGTCGATGGGCCAGTCGAACACCGGGGAGCTGTTTTTT | TRBJ2-2 | NA | 17 | TRBV10-3
CAWRQGKGEAFF | TGTGCCTGGAGACAGGGTAAGGGAGAAGCTTTCTTT | TRBJ1-1 | NA | 12 | TRBV30
CASSLAPEGVPMNTEAFF | TGTGCCAGCAGCTTGGCCCCAGAGGGGGTCCCCATGAACACTGAAGCTTTCTTT | TRBJ1-1 | NA | 18 | TRBV5-4
CASSDGLAGVRDTQYF | TGTGCCAGCAGTGACGGACTAGCGGGAGTACGAGATACGCAGTATTTT | TRBJ2-3 | TRBD2 | 16 | TRBV6-1
CASSSERGGQPYF | TGTGCCAGCAGCTCCGAGCGGGGGGGCCAACCGTACTTC | TRBJ2-4 | TRBD2 | 13 | TRBV7-9
CASSELAGPYEQYF | TGTGCCAGCAGTGAGCTAGCGGGCCCCTACGAGCAGTACTTC | TRBJ2-7 | TRBD2 | 14 | TRBV6-1
CASITPSAYNEQFF | TGTGCCAGCATCACGCCGTCGGCCTACAATGAGCAGTTCTTC | TRBJ2-1 | NA | 14 | TRBV28
CASRLDRAETQYF | TGTGCCAGCAGACTGGACAGGGCAGAGACCCAGTACTTC | TRBJ2-5 | TRBD1 | 13 | TRBV6-1
CASSMTGGYYEQYF | TGCGCCAGCAGCATGACAGGGGGTTACTACGAGCAGTACTTC | TRBJ2-7 | TRBD1 | 14 | TRBV5-1
CASSQDQETQYF | TGCGCCAGCAGCCAGGATCAAGAGACCCAGTACTTC | TRBJ2-5 | NA | 12 | TRBV5-1
CASSTGTSGGQNIQYF | TGTGCCAGTAGTACCGGGACTAGCGGGGGTCAAAACATTCAGTACTTC | TRBJ2-4 | TRBD2 | 16 | TRBV19
CASSFGGEGTEAFF | TGCGCCAGCAGCTTCGGGGGGGAGGGTACTGAAGCTTTCTTT | TRBJ1-1 | NA | 14 | TRBV5-1
CASSLTRSTGELFF | TGTGCCAGCAGCTTGACTAGAAGTACCGGGGAGCTGTTTTTT | TRBJ2-2 | NA | 14 | TRBV11-2
CASRLQGAGNQPQHF | TGTGCCAGCAGATTACAGGGGGCAGGAAATCAGCCCCAGCATTTT | TRBJ1-5 | TRBD1 | 15 | TRBV2
CASSLAGELYSSTDTQYF | TGTGCCAGCAGCCTAGCGGGAGAGTTGTACTCTAGCACAGATACGCAGTATTTT | TRBJ2-3 | TRBD2 | 18 | TRBV2
CASTISGQGLDEQYF | TGCGCCAGCACGATTTCGGGACAGGGCTTGGACGAGCAGTACTTC | TRBJ2-7 | TRBD1 | 15 | TRBV5-1